A single T cell receptor (beta chain) is shown here with its context. The junction had 2 bases not matched to a gene; V was cut back by 1 base and J by 1 base. Per the germline V gene, CDR1 is SGHKS and CDR2 is YYEKEE (reference sequence). This CDR3 comprises 15 residues. This record belongs to a study of human T cells and chemical hapten exposure. Whole-study context: TCR yields per sample varied mostly from small pooled library volume differences.

The library tagged individual cDNA molecules with unique molecular identifiers. Study processing details: From around 20,000 to 690,000 TCRs were found per sample, with a median of about 96,000. Using its own MiXCR run on the 5' RACE reads, TCRdb lists one record per CDR3 protein. In this record, the V and J calls reflect TCRdb's handling and not the investigators' own analysis. The table includes approximately 110,000 distinct CDR3 sequences, 19% detected once. It was from unfractionated whole blood that total RNA was extracted. The chain recombines TRBV5-5 with TRBJ2-7, with TRBD2 matching 10 bases. This TCR derives from a human donor in good health. CDR3 sequence: CASSLSLAGSYEQYF. CDR3 coding DNA: TGTGCCAGCAGCTTGTCACTAGCGGGGTCCTACGAGCAGTACTTC.